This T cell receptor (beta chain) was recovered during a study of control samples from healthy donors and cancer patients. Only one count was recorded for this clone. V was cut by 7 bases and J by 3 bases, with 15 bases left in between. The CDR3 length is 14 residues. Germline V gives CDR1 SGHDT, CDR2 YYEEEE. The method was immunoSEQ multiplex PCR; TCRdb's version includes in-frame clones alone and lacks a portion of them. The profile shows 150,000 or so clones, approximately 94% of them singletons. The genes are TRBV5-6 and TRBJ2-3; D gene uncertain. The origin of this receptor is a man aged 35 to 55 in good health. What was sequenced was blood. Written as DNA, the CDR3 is TGTGCCAGCGGCCCGACCTCGTGGACAGATACGCAGTATTTT. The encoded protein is CASGPTSWTDTQYF.